A selection of T cell receptor beta chains follows, all from one sample in a study of T cells in Graves' hyperthyroidism and ophthalmopathy. TCRdb reanalysed the multiplex PCR reads using MiXCR and keeps one entry per CDR3 protein. The sample includes 300,000 to 350,000 distinct CDR3 sequences, 11% to 15% of them seen just once. What was sequenced was blood. These TCRs come from a woman in her twenties or thirties with Graves' hyperthyroidism. Both conserved end residues are part of each CDR3. The order of the fields is J gene, V gene, CDR3 protein.

TRBJ2-1 TRBV20-1 CSASDSYNEQFF
TRBJ2-1 TRBV20-1 CSARVPGYNEQFF
TRBJ1-1 TRBV9 CASSVAIGRWTEAFF
TRBJ2-1 TRBV12-3/TRBV12-4 CASSRSGSSFNEQFF
TRBJ1-5 TRBV2 CASSASTTANQPQHF
TRBJ2-3 TRBV19 CASVSQGEDTQYF
TRBJ2-5 TRBV7-9 CASSSDRGRVGETQYF
TRBJ2-5 TRBV6-6 CASSYSMSGEKETQYF
TRBJ2-7 TRBV11-2 CASSLGAALGEQYF
TRBJ2-1 TRBV20-1 CSARGPTFGEQFF
TRBJ1-2 TRBV7-2 CASSSQTGSNYGYTF